This TCR beta chain came from a study of T cells after yellow fever vaccination. General study findings and limits: The bulk population could contribute abundant contaminating clonotypes to FACS-sorted repertoires. A weaker but faster secondary response was observed, peaking on day 5 versus 15.

The germline gives CDR1 LGHDT, CDR2 YNNKEL (reference sequence). Trimming left V 1 base short and J 3 bases short, with 4 bases between. The CDR3 length is 13 residues. This clonotype was detected a few times. Its cognate antigen is unknown. A process of 5'RACE template switching, which added a universal primer site and UMIs, was used to make TCR cDNA. One entry per CDR3 protein, called by TCRdb with MiXCR from the 5' RACE reads. The sample shows 170,000 or so distinct CDR3 sequences, 7% to 10% of them seen only once. The starting material was CD8+ T cells sorted from PBMCs, obtained 45 days after the yellow fever booster vaccination. This TCR was recovered from a man aged 18 to 29 who received the YFV17D yellow fever vaccine. The chain recombines TRBV3-1 with TRBJ2-1; no firm D call. The DNA of the CDR3 is TGTGCCAGCAGCCAAGGGGACTACAATGAGCAGTTCTTC. It translates to CASSQGDYNEQFF.